These 15 T cell receptor beta chains came from one sample sequenced in a study of tumor and adjacent non-tumor tissue in lung cancer. The template was RNA from unsorted bulk tissue. Distant lung tissue was collected more than 3 cm away from the tumor edge. TCRbeta libraries were built with three rounds of nested PCR, modified from ARM-PCR. TCRdb ran MiXCR on the multiplex PCR reads and lists one entry per CDR3 protein. The table has 90,000 to 120,000 distinct CDR3 sequences, about 62% seen once. Sample: distant non-tumor lung tissue. These receptors were obtained from a man younger than 40 with non-small cell lung cancer.

Notes on this clonotype: Being one base from a much bigger clone, this may be a read error. In DNA form, the CDR3 reads TGTGCCAGCAGCCACGGACAGGGAAATCACGAGCAGCACTTC. Translation: CASSHGQGNHEQHF. The rearrangement joins TRBV12-3 or TRBV12-4 to TRBJ2-7; TRBD1 agrees at 8 bases. This CDR3 comprises 14 residues.

By sample share, this clonotype is medium-sized (0.01 to 0.1%). This chain connects TRBV4-3 to TRBJ2-1; D possibly uses TRBD1 or TRBD2 (5 bases each). This CDR3 spans 15 amino acids. Germline values: CDR1 LGHNA, CDR2 YSLEER. Between the trimmed V and J ends, which lost 1 base and 4 bases, there was a span of 11 bases. CDR3 nucleotides: TGCGCCAGCAGCCAAGGGGCAGGGAGATACAATGAGCAGTTCTTC. Translating gives CASSQGAGRYNEQFF.

This clonotype showed up just a few times. The gene calls are TRBV5-1 and TRBJ2-3; 7 bases are shared with TRBD1. After removal of 0 bases from V and 3 bases from J, the junction contained 7 bases not matched to a gene. The length of the CDR3 is 16 residues. Germline V gene lookup returns CDR1 SGHRS and CDR2 YFSETQ. CDR3 coding DNA: TGCGCCAGCAGCTTGGGACAGGGCGTCGGTACAGATACGCAGTATTTT. As protein: CASSLGQGVGTDTQYF.

This clonotype was recorded at least ten times. The CDR3 bases are TGCGCCAGCAGCCCTTACACCAACTCTAATGAAAAACTGTTTTTT. Protein: CASSPYTNSNEKLFF. The chain combines TRBV4-1 with TRBJ1-4; D not certain. There are 15 residues in the CDR3. The V gene's germline CDR1 is MGHRA and CDR2 YSYEKL. Trimming cost V 4 bases and J 3 bases, with 12 bases left between them.

A word on this clonotype: Since a much larger clone is just one base distant, this may be a read error. This chain joins TRBV6-2 or TRBV6-3 and TRBJ1-6; no clear D gene. The CDR3 is 15 amino acids. CDR1 is MNHEY and CDR2 is SVGEGT in the germline V gene. This chain's CDR3 is CAGSYVRGFSSPLHF. The DNA of the CDR3 is TGTGCCGGCAGTTACGTCCGGGGATTTAGTTCACCCCTCCACTTT.

As regards this clonotype: Likely a read error: the CDR3 ends without its conserved phenylalanine or tryptophan. V and J are TRBV4-2 and TRBJ2-7; possibly TRBD1 or TRBD2 for D (5 bases each). V lost 4 bases and J lost 1, with 17 bases in between. The CDR3 is 16 residues long. CDR1 LGHNA and CDR2 YNFKEQ come from the germline V gene. The CDR3: CASSRGVVGQSYEQYY. The CDR3, as DNA: TGTGCCAGCAGCCGAGGGGTAGTGGGGCAATCCTACGAGCAGTACTAC.

A remark on this clonotype: A junction end diverges from the germline sequence, so it may reflect a read error. The chain is built from TRBV20-1 and TRBJ2-7; no definite D call. This CDR3 is built from 14 residues. Germline CDR1 DFQATT, CDR2 SNEGSKA (reference sequence). As DNA, the CDR3 is TGCAGTGCTAACCCTCGGCAATCCTCCTGCGAGCAGTACTTC. Translating it yields CSANPRQSSCEQYF.

The V call is TRBV11-2, the J call TRBJ1-2; TRBD1 might be the D (5 bases). CDR3 length: 15 amino acids. Trimming removed 11 bases from V and 2 bases from J, with 21 bases in between. Germline V gene lookup returns CDR1 SGHAT and CDR2 FQNNGV. The DNA for the CDR3 is TGTGCCGGCGGTCTTAAAGGGGACGCGAACTATGGCTACACCTTC. It specifies CAGGLKGDANYGYTF. The whole variable domain, remainder taken from reference TRBV11-2 and TRBJ1-2, is EAGVAQSPRYKIIEKRQSVAFWCNPISGHATLYWYQQILGQGPKLLIQFQNNGVVDDSQLPKDRFSAERLKGVDSTLKIQPAKLEDSAVYLCAGGLKGDANYGYTFGSGTRLTVV.

Turning to this clonotype: A read error may produce the germline difference seen at one junction end. J is TRBJ1-3 and V is TRBV29-1; 7 bases line up with TRBD1. Germline loops: CDR1 SQVTM, CDR2 ANQGSEA. This CDR3 region has 16 residues. The CDR3: CSIEDPQGGSGNTLYF. Here the CDR3 DNA reads TGCAGCATTGAAGATCCTCAAGGGGGCTCTGGAAACACTTTATATTTT.

DNA for the CDR3: TGTGCCAGTTTTCCTAGCTGGGGCCTCTACGAGCAGTACTTC. It is translated as CASFPSWGLYEQYF. The chain combines TRBV6-2 or TRBV6-3 with TRBJ2-7, with D possibly being TRBD1 or TRBD2 (5 bases each). The V end was cut by 9 bases, the J end by 3 bases, with 18 bases between. This CDR3 region has 14 residues. The germline CDR1 and CDR2 sequences are MNHEY and SVGEGT.

The chain couples TRBV20-1 to TRBJ1-5; perhaps TRBD1 as D (5 bases). Germline V lookup: CDR1 DFQATT, CDR2 SNEGSKA (reference sequence). Trimming cost V 3 bases and J 10 bases, with 16 bases left between them. This CDR3 region has 13 residues. This chain's CDR3 is CSASEGLLQPQHF. CDR3 DNA: TGCAGTGCTAGCGAGGGGCTCCTACAACCCCAGCATTTT.

As concerns this clonotype: At one end, the junction sequence differs from germline, possibly due to a read error. The chain links TRBV5-1 to TRBJ1-6; TRBD1 agrees at 9 bases. CDR1 is SGHRS, CDR2 YFSETQ, per germline. The CDR3 is 15 residues long. DNA of the CDR3: TGCACCAGCAGCTTAACAGGGGGCGACAATTCACCCCTCCACTTT. It codes for CTSSLTGGDNSPLHF.

The chain couples TRBV29-1 to TRBJ1-2; D gene uncertain. Trimming removed 4 bases at V and 7 bases at J, with 13 bases between. CDR1 is SQVTM, CDR2 ANQGSEA, per germline. The CDR3 is made up of 12 amino acids. The CDR3 loop reads CSVGLDDAGYTF. CDR3 coding DNA: TGCAGCGTTGGTTTAGATGATGCTGGCTACACCTTC. The full variable domain, with the rest looked up from reference TRBV29-1 and TRBJ1-2, is SAVISQKPSRDICQRGTSLTIQCQVDSQVTMMFWYRQQPGQSLTLIATANQGSEATYESGFVIDKFPISRPNLTFSTLTVSNMSPEDSSIYLCSVGLDDAGYTFGSGTRLTVV.

A note on this clonotype: The final CDR3 position lacks the conserved phenylalanine or tryptophan, pointing to a likely read error. The chain carries TRBV20-1 and TRBJ2-3; D unresolved. V was cut by 5 bases and J by 0 bases, with 18 bases left in between. The length of the CDR3 is 16 residues. From germline, CDR1 is DFQATT and CDR2 SNEGSKA (reference sequence). In DNA form, the CDR3 reads TGCAGTGCTGGGCGCCGGGCGCCCGAAAGCACAGATACGCAGTATCTT. This sequence encodes CSAGRRAPESTDTQYL.

The chain employs TRBV6-5 and TRBJ2-1; 8 bases are shared with TRBD2. The length of the CDR3 is 13 residues. Germline CDR1 MNHEY, CDR2 SVGAGI. CDR3 sequence (DNA): TGTGTCACCACTAACGGGAGGGTCCATGAGCAGTTCTTC. Translating gives CVTTNGRVHEQFF.